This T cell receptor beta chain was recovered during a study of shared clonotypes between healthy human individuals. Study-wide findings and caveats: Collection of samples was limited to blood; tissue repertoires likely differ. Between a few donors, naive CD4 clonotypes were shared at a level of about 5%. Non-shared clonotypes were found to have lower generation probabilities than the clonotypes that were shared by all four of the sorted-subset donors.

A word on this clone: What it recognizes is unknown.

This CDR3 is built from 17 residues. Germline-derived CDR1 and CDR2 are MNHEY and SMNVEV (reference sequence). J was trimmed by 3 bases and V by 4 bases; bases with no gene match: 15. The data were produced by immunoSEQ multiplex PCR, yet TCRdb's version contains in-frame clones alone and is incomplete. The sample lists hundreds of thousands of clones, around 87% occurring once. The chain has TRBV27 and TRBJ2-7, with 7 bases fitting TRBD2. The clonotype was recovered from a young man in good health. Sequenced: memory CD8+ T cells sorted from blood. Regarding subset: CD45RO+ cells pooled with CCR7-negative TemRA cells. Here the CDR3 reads CASSWGLAAGALYEQYF. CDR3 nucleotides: TGTGCCAGCAGTTGGGGCCTAGCGGCGGGAGCCCTCTACGAGCAGTACTTC.